The text below deals with one TCR beta chain. Its antigen is not known. These data come from a study of shared clonotypes between healthy human individuals. Findings and limits, study-wide: Donor clonotype sharing was expected to depend on sequencing depth. Donor scarcity curtailed the genetic and exposure-history diversity represented herein. Memory subsets generally showed lower estimated richness than naive subsets.

Assay execution took place at the deep level. The assay was immunoSEQ multiplex PCR, and TCRdb's table has in-frame clones only and misses some. This table has about 800,000 clones, around 96% appearing once. The V and J ends lost 3 bases and 0 bases, in that order; junction bases with no gene match: 4. CDR1 is KGHSH and CDR2 is LQKENI in the germline V gene. The CDR3 loop spans 15 amino acids. Only CD45RO-negative cells positively selected for CCR7 counted as naive CD8 cells, so terminally differentiated effector memory CD45RA+ cells were excluded. This clonotype was obtained from a man younger than 45 in good health. The genes are TRBV18 and TRBJ1-1; 7 bases agree with TRBD1. Specimen: naive CD8+ T cells sorted from blood. The CDR3 protein is CASSPPTGLNTEAFF. The CDR3 coding sequence is TGTGCCAGCTCACCCCCGACAGGGCTGAACACTGAAGCTTTCTTT.